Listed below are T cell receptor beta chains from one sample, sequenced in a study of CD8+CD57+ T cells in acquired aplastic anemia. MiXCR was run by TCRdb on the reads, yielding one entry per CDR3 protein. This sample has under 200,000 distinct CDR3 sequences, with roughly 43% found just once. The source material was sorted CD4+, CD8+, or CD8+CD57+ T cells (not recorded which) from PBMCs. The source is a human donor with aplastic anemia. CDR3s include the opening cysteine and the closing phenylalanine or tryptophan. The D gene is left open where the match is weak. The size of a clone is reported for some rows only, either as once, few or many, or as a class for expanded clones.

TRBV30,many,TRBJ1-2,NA,CSNGGLYYGYTF,TGTTCTAACGGGGGTCTGTACTATGGCTACACCTTC
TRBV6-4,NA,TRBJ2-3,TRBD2,CASSDSGGFGTDTQYF,TGTGCCAGCAGTGACTCCGGGGGGTTTGGCACAGATACGCAGTATTTT
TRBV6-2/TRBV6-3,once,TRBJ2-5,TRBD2,CASTLGLARGTQYF,TGTGCCAGCACCTTAGGACTAGCGCGGGGGACCCAGTACTTC
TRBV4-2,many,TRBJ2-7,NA,CASSPRHPGSYEQYF,TGTGCCAGCAGCCCCCGGCATCCAGGGTCCTACGAGCAGTACTTC
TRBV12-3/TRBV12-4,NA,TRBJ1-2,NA,CASSFRVNGYTF,TGTGCCAGCAGTTTCCGGGTGAACGGCTACACCTTC
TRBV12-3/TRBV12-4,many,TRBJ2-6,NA,CASNRPGPGANVLTF,TGTGCCAGCAACCGGCCCGGGCCTGGGGCCAACGTCCTGACTTTC
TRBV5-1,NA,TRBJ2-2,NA,CASSAGANTGELFF,TGCGCCAGCAGCGCAGGGGCGAACACCGGGGAGCTGTTTTTT
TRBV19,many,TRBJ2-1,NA,CASSLGREAFREQFF,TGTGCCAGTAGTCTAGGCAGGGAGGCCTTCCGTGAGCAGTTCTTC
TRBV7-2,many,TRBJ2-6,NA,CASDSSGANVLTF,TGTGCCAGCGACAGCTCTGGGGCCAACGTCCTGACTTTC
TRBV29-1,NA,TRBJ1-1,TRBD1,CSPTGTANTEAFF,TGCAGCCCTACCGGGACAGCGAACACTGAAGCTTTCTTT